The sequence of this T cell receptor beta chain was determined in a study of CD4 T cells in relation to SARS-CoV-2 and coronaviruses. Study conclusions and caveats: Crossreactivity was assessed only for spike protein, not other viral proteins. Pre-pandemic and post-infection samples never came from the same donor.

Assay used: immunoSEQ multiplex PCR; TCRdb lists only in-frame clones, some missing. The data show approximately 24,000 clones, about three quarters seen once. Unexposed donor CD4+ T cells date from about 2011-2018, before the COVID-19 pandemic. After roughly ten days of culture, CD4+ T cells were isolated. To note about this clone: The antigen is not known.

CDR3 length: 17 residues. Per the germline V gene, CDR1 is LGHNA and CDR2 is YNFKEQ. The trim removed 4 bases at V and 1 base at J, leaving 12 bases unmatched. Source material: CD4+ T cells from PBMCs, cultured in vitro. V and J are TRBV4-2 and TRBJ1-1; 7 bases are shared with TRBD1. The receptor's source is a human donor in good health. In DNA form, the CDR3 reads TGTGCCAGCAGCCGCGGGGACAGACCCCTGGGGAACACTGAAGCTTTCTTT. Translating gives CASSRGDRPLGNTEAFF.